The TCR beta chain under discussion was sequenced for a study of read filtering for tumor transcriptome and immune sequencing. The wider study: After DNase treatment, RNA was made into whole-transcriptome libraries.

V was clipped by 4 bases and J by 11 bases, with 20 bases between them. Germline V gene data show CDR1 as MDHEN and CDR2 as SYDVKM. The CDR3 covers 14 residues. General study points: Correlation between methods rose after single-read clonotypes were removed. About 77% of IR-seq clonotypes had a single read, yet these held roughly 3.3% of reads.

This library used approximately 390 ng RNA and molecular barcoded adaptors spanning alpha/delta and beta/gamma chains. Each CDR3 protein gets one entry after TCRdb re-called the reads with MiXCR. Seen here are about 35,000 distinct CDR3 sequences, roughly an eighth observed once, and the top ten hold approximately 6.5%. This clonotype was seen at least ten times. What it binds is not known. Every patient had bone marrow sampled while the disease was active. Sequences were obtained from a population of CD138-negative cells sorted from bone marrow. The TCR sequence derives from a donor aged 40 or over with multiple myeloma. V usage is TRBV28 and J usage is TRBJ1-1; the D is unclear. This CDR3 reads CASSSPRKGRRAFF. In nucleotides, the CDR3 is TGTGCCAGCAGTTCCCCCCGGAAAGGAAGAAGGGCTTTCTTT.